Listed below are T cell receptor beta chains from one sample, sequenced in a study of T-cell reconstitution after alpha-beta-depleted transplantation in children. TCRdb re-analysed the PCR reads in MiXCR, keeping a single row per CDR3 protein. The sample lists about 1,000,000 distinct CDR3 sequences, less than 30% occurring once. The input for sequencing was PBMCs, mostly from graft donor cells, taken 360 days after TCRalphabeta/CD19-depleted stem cell transplant. These receptors all stem from a boy younger than two who had a stem cell transplant for SCID, so the T cells may come from the graft donor. Each CDR3 is given with its conserved first and last residue. D genes are given only for firm matches. A clone size is listed for some rows: how often the clone was seen (once, few, many), or a class if it is expanded.

abundance: few; j_gene: TRBJ2-7; d_gene: TRBD1; v_gene: TRBV27; CDR3nt: TGTGCCAGCGGGTACAGGGGAGTGTCCTACGAGCAGTACTTC; CDR3aa: CASGYRGVSYEQYF
abundance: few; j_gene: TRBJ2-4; d_gene: TRBD1; v_gene: TRBV12-3/TRBV12-4; CDR3nt: TGTGCCAGCAGTTGGGACAGAAACATTCAGTACTTC; CDR3aa: CASSWDRNIQYF
abundance: .; j_gene: TRBJ2-5; d_gene: TRBD1; v_gene: TRBV29-1; CDR3nt: TGCAGCGTTTCCCTCAGAGCAGGGGGCTCTAGAGAGACCCAGTACTTC; CDR3aa: CSVSLRAGGSRETQYF
abundance: few; j_gene: TRBJ1-1; d_gene: .; v_gene: TRBV12-3/TRBV12-4; CDR3nt: TGTGCCAGCAGTTACCCCTGGACTGTCGAAGCTTTCTTT; CDR3aa: CASSYPWTVEAFF
abundance: few; j_gene: TRBJ2-1; d_gene: .; v_gene: TRBV11-1; CDR3nt: TGTGCCAGCAGCTTGGGGACCGCACCGCAGTTCTTC; CDR3aa: CASSLGTAPQFF
abundance: few; j_gene: TRBJ2-3; d_gene: .; v_gene: TRBV6-1; CDR3nt: TGTGCCAGCACCCCGACGGCAAGCACAGATACGCAGTATTTT; CDR3aa: CASTPTASTDTQYF
abundance: once; j_gene: TRBJ2-3; d_gene: TRBD2; v_gene: TRBV5-1; CDR3nt: TGCGCCAGCAGCTTGGTTGGCGGGGGGGCAGATACGCAGTATTTT; CDR3aa: CASSLVGGGADTQYF
abundance: .; j_gene: TRBJ2-5; d_gene: .; v_gene: TRBV12-3/TRBV12-4; CDR3nt: TGTGCCAGCAGTCCCCTAAGGGGCGGAGGGAGAGAGACCCAGTACTTC; CDR3aa: CASSPLRGGGRETQYF
abundance: once; j_gene: TRBJ2-1; d_gene: .; v_gene: TRBV11-2; CDR3nt: TGTGCCAGCAGCTTAGTCCCGATTAGGGGGAATGAGCAGTTCTTC; CDR3aa: CASSLVPIRGNEQFF
abundance: .; j_gene: TRBJ2-1; d_gene: .; v_gene: TRBV6-1; CDR3nt: TGTGCCAGCACAAAAAGGGGGGTTCCCTATTACAATGAGCAGTTCTTC; CDR3aa: CASTKRGVPYYNEQFF
abundance: few; j_gene: TRBJ2-7; d_gene: .; v_gene: TRBV6-2/TRBV6-3; CDR3nt: TGTGCCAGCGCCCCCGACAACTCCTACGAGCAGTACTTC; CDR3aa: CASAPDNSYEQYF